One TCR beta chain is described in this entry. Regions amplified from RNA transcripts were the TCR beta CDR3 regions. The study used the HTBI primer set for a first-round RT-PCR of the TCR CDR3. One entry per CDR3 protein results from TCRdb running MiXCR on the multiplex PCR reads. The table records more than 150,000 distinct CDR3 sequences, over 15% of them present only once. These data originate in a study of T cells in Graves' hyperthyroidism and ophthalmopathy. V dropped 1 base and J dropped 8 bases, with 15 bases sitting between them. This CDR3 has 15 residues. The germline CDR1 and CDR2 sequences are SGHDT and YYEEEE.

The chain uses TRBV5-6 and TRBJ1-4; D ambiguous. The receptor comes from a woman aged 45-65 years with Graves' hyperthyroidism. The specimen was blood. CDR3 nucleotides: TGTGCCAGCAGCTTGAAGTTTTCGCTAGGAGAAAAACTGTTTTTT. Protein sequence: CASSLKFSLGEKLFF.